The clone carrying this T cell receptor (beta chain) occurred a few times. TCR beta CDR3 regions were amplified from RNA. Using the HTBI primer set, a first-round RT-PCR was run on the TCR CDR3. MiXCR was run by TCRdb on the multiplex PCR reads, yielding one entry per CDR3 protein. Altogether 300,000 or so distinct CDR3 sequences are present, around 23% being singletons, with the ten largest covering about 50%. The sample originates from a study of T cells in Graves' hyperthyroidism and ophthalmopathy. In the study overall: Peripheral blood samples were taken at initial diagnosis, prior to any treatment.

This CDR3 is built from 13 residues. The germline V and J ends were trimmed by 2 bases and 11 bases, with 15 bases remaining between them. Germline loops: CDR1 MDHEN, CDR2 SYDVKM. Sequenced material: blood. The clonotype originates from a woman in her forties or fifties with Graves' hyperthyroidism. The gene calls are TRBV28 and TRBJ1-1; D is unclear. The DNA of the CDR3 is TGTGCCAGCAGTTTAAGACTTCTTCAGGTGGCTTTCTTT. Translated: CASSLRLLQVAFF.